This T cell receptor beta chain was recorded in a study of blood T cell repertoires in COVID-19. Overall study: Sources were T cells, B-cell-depleted T cells, or PBMCs; the material itself was cDNA or gDNA.

Produced via immunoSEQ multiplex PCR; TCRdb's table is partial and in-frame only. Altogether about 45,000 clones are present, about nine tenths being singletons, with the ten largest covering about 9.1%. The CDR3 has 18 amino acids. The V gene's germline CDR1 is KGHSH and CDR2 LQKENI. V was clipped by 2 bases and J by 2 bases; unmatched bases: 10. The chain couples TRBV18 to TRBJ2-1; 9 nucleotides line up with TRBD1. The source material was peripheral blood. This receptor was taken from a woman older than 75 with active COVID-19. As DNA, the CDR3 is TGTGCCAGCTCACCAGAGGCCCGGGGACAGGGTCCCTACAATGAGCAGTTCTTC. Translation: CASSPEARGQGPYNEQFF.